The source of this TCR beta chain is a study of response to subunit inactivated influenza vaccine. The CDR3 covers 15 residues. CDR1 and CDR2 from the germline V gene are LGHNA and YSLEER. Trimming removed 0 bases from V and 3 bases from J, with 12 bases in between. Each CDR3 protein gets one entry after TCRdb re-called the RT-PCR reads with MiXCR. The table lists hundreds of thousands of distinct CDR3 sequences, around 20% of them singletons. Overall study findings and caveats: Each seasonal flu vaccination may recruit only limited new T cells, authors suggested.

With respect to this clonotype: Antigen specificity is unknown.

This clonotype was obtained from a man over 45 who received an inactivated influenza vaccine. The sample was PBMCs from blood, taken roughly 5 days after vaccination. The chain joins TRBV4-3 to TRBJ2-7; D remains unclear. The chain's CDR3 is CASSQDSGRLYEQYF. As DNA, the CDR3 is TGCGCCAGCAGCCAAGATTCGGGCAGACTCTACGAGCAGTACTTC.